The present T cell receptor (beta chain) was sequenced within a study of identical twins. TCRdb used MiXCR to reprocess the 5' RACE reads, holding one entry per CDR3 protein. The table has about 530,000 distinct CDR3 sequences, roughly 15% seen once. Germline CDR1 is LNHDA and CDR2 is SQIVND (reference sequence). The CDR3 totals 15 residues. V was trimmed by 4 bases and J by 2 bases, leaving 12 bases between them. Study results and caveats: It was possible that invariant MAIT and iNKT cells partly confounded the zero-insertion analyses. It was cross-sectional statistical analysis, not following the same donors, that the conclusions relied on. Twin pairs had excess sharing that was weaker in beta out-of-frame sequences.

Healthy Caucasians alone served as donors. The sample holds a few counts of this clonotype. Its cognate antigen is unknown. The same data also contributed to another study, on yellow fever vaccine responses in identical twins.

Material: CD4+ T cells sorted from blood. The chain employs TRBV19 and TRBJ1-5, with a tentative D call TRBD1 (6 bases). The TCR sequence derives from a woman aged 18-30 years in good health. CDR3 region: CASSKWGAGNQPQHF. The CDR3 region has the DNA TGTGCCAGTAGTAAATGGGGGGCAGGCAATCAGCCCCAGCATTTT.